The rows below give T cell receptor beta chains drawn from one sample of a study of T cells in Graves' hyperthyroidism and ophthalmopathy. One entry per CDR3 protein results from TCRdb running MiXCR on the multiplex PCR reads. The repertoire consists of approximately 640,000 distinct CDR3 sequences, with approximately 42% occurring once and the leading ten covering less than 8.5%. What was sequenced was peripheral blood or thyroid tissue (not recorded which). The receptors come from an adult man with Graves' disease, either hyperthyroidism or ophthalmopathy (not recorded which). Each CDR3 is given with its conserved first and last residue. Clone size appears in some rows only: once, few, many, or a class for an expanded clone.

CDR3 protein: CSSSGGIAYEQYF
clone size: NA
J gene: TRBJ2-7
V gene: TRBV29-1

CDR3 protein: CASSRDRVGETQYF
clone size: few
J gene: TRBJ2-5
V gene: TRBV12-3/TRBV12-4

CDR3 protein: CSVERAATGVPETQYF
clone size: NA
J gene: TRBJ2-5
V gene: TRBV29-1

CDR3 protein: CASSLRGAWYTEAFF
clone size: NA
J gene: TRBJ1-1
V gene: TRBV12-3/TRBV12-4

CDR3 protein: CASSVGELAFF
clone size: many
J gene: TRBJ1-1
V gene: TRBV12-3/TRBV12-4

CDR3 protein: CASSSPASLQETQYF
clone size: NA
J gene: TRBJ2-5
V gene: TRBV10-3

CDR3 protein: CASSLALAVTYEQYF
clone size: many
J gene: TRBJ2-7
V gene: TRBV7-9

CDR3 protein: CASSVPNSPLHF
clone size: many
J gene: TRBJ1-6
V gene: TRBV2

CDR3 protein: CSAGLAPYEQYF
clone size: many
J gene: TRBJ2-7
V gene: TRBV20-1

CDR3 protein: CSVETGQGNEKLFF
clone size: few
J gene: TRBJ1-4
V gene: TRBV29-1

CDR3 protein: CASSLTPGPAGELFF
clone size: few
J gene: TRBJ2-2
V gene: TRBV7-3

CDR3 protein: CASSFSRSNQPQHF
clone size: NA
J gene: TRBJ1-5
V gene: TRBV6-5

CDR3 protein: CAITARWGTGNTIYF
clone size: many
J gene: TRBJ1-3
V gene: TRBV10-3

CDR3 protein: CASSPGLAGGPETQYF
clone size: few
J gene: TRBJ2-5
V gene: TRBV7-2

CDR3 protein: CSVGGVAFF
clone size: NA
J gene: TRBJ1-1
V gene: TRBV29-1

CDR3 protein: CASSPGQDLNYGYTF
clone size: few
J gene: TRBJ1-2
V gene: TRBV12-3/TRBV12-4

CDR3 protein: CASTLTGYYEQYF
clone size: few
J gene: TRBJ2-7
V gene: TRBV6-5

CDR3 protein: CASSLGGAHRVAFF
clone size: NA
J gene: TRBJ1-1
V gene: TRBV7-2

CDR3 protein: CASSLDGQQGYSPLHF
clone size: NA
J gene: TRBJ1-6
V gene: TRBV5-1

CDR3 protein: CSTTDNSNQPQHF
clone size: NA
J gene: TRBJ1-5
V gene: TRBV20-1

CDR3 protein: CSVEDQGTGSPLHF
clone size: many
J gene: TRBJ1-6
V gene: TRBV29-1

CDR3 protein: CSVEGSSGGQETQYF
clone size: many
J gene: TRBJ2-5
V gene: TRBV29-1

CDR3 protein: CSVGVTEYYEQYF
clone size: NA
J gene: TRBJ2-7
V gene: TRBV29-1

CDR3 protein: CASHEGTGDEKLFF
clone size: NA
J gene: TRBJ1-4
V gene: TRBV30

CDR3 protein: CATDRGLSPLHF
clone size: once
J gene: TRBJ1-6
V gene: TRBV12-3/TRBV12-4

CDR3 protein: CASSLAHGTEAFF
clone size: NA
J gene: TRBJ1-1
V gene: TRBV7-9

CDR3 protein: CASSLEGTGNTEAFF
clone size: many
J gene: TRBJ1-1
V gene: TRBV5-1

CDR3 protein: CASSFGMNTEASF
clone size: NA
J gene: TRBJ1-1
V gene: TRBV19

CDR3 protein: CASSISLQETQYF
clone size: NA
J gene: TRBJ2-5
V gene: TRBV19

CDR3 protein: CASSFWEGPGSEKLFF
clone size: few
J gene: TRBJ1-4
V gene: TRBV12-3/TRBV12-4

CDR3 protein: CASLGESSGNTIYF
clone size: NA
J gene: TRBJ1-3
V gene: TRBV25-1

CDR3 protein: CSVKETGLIPRNTIYF
clone size: NA
J gene: TRBJ1-3
V gene: TRBV29-1

CDR3 protein: CSVDETGGQETQYF
clone size: NA
J gene: TRBJ2-5
V gene: TRBV29-1

CDR3 protein: CSARLAGGEDGYTF
clone size: NA
J gene: TRBJ1-2
V gene: TRBV20-1

CDR3 protein: CASSTGVGGNQPQYF
clone size: NA
J gene: TRBJ2-5
V gene: TRBV7-2

CDR3 protein: CASSSRGLRQETQYF
clone size: NA
J gene: TRBJ2-5
V gene: TRBV7-7

CDR3 protein: CACSARGGPIRYEQYF
clone size: NA
J gene: TRBJ2-7
V gene: TRBV2

CDR3 protein: CSARMETQYF
clone size: NA
J gene: TRBJ2-5
V gene: TRBV20-1

CDR3 protein: CSAPPLGSTNEKLFF
clone size: few
J gene: TRBJ1-4
V gene: TRBV20-1

CDR3 protein: CAISEGRDGRYEQYF
clone size: NA
J gene: TRBJ2-7
V gene: TRBV10-3

CDR3 protein: CASASRGPGQPQHF
clone size: NA
J gene: TRBJ1-5
V gene: TRBV19

CDR3 protein: CSATDREDSAGAETQYF
clone size: NA
J gene: TRBJ2-5
V gene: TRBV20-1

CDR3 protein: CASRGQHETTYEQYF
clone size: many
J gene: TRBJ2-7
V gene: TRBV7-7

CDR3 protein: CASSLGGLSSYEQYF
clone size: many
J gene: TRBJ2-7
V gene: TRBV7-8

CDR3 protein: CASSYSEVNSPLHF
clone size: few
J gene: TRBJ1-6
V gene: TRBV7-8

CDR3 protein: CASSLRTGRGTEAFF
clone size: NA
J gene: TRBJ1-1
V gene: TRBV7-9

CDR3 protein: CAGSGIYEQPGREEETQYF
clone size: NA
J gene: TRBJ2-5
V gene: TRBV27

CDR3 protein: CSARDDLGLNQPQHF
clone size: few
J gene: TRBJ1-5
V gene: TRBV20-1

CDR3 protein: CSARDLASGFYEQYF
clone size: few
J gene: TRBJ2-7
V gene: TRBV20-1

CDR3 protein: CASRELAANTGELFF
clone size: few
J gene: TRBJ2-2
V gene: TRBV6-5

CDR3 protein: CAISPGQISNQPQHF
clone size: NA
J gene: TRBJ1-5
V gene: TRBV7-2